This T cell receptor beta chain was retrieved from a study of blood T cell repertoires in COVID-19. Overall study context: Italy, Spain and the United States were the sources of the convalescent and acute COVID-19 samples. From T cells, B-cell-depleted T cells, or PBMCs came the material, which was cDNA or gDNA.

Original methodology: From reference gene primer amplification, estimates of nucleated cell counts were derived. TCRdb keeps only in-frame clones here, not all; method: immunoSEQ multiplex PCR. V and J calls and clone size are as listed in that table; D and trimming were resolved from the DNA. The table records tens of thousands of clones, 90% of them present only once. Losses at the gene ends were 3 bases for V and 2 bases for J; bases not matched to a gene: 0. CDR3 size: 14 residues. The germline CDR1 and CDR2 sequences are SGHNT and YYREEE (reference sequence). This clone was picked up one time. The TCR originated in a man aged 55-75 years with acute or convalescent COVID-19. Sequencing was done on a sample of peripheral blood. J is TRBJ1-2 and V is TRBV5-4; 11 bases fit TRBD1. In DNA, the CDR3 is TGTGCCAGCAGCTGGACAGGGGGCAACTATGGCTACACCTTC. This translates into CASSWTGGNYGYTF.